These 18 T cell receptor beta chains originate from one sample sequenced in a study of CD8+ T cells in alopecia areata. Isolated RNA was reverse transcribed into cDNA used as the sequencing template. Clones were sequenced by immunoSEQ multiplex PCR, and TCRdb holds only the in-frame ones, with some missing. The repertoire holds under 40,000 clones, with under 65% as singletons. In roughly 5 patients, CD4+ T cells were split by CD25+CD127- sorting. The material sequenced was CD4+ Tregs sorted from blood. These receptors were obtained from a human donor with alopecia areata.

This chain joins TRBV7-2 and TRBJ1-5; D is unresolved. Germline-derived CDR1 and CDR2 are SGHTA and FQGNSA. This CDR3 is built from 14 residues. V gave up 5 bases and J gave up 6 bases, with 14 bases separating them. The CDR3 DNA is TGTGCCAGCAGCGCAGGACGGCGGGGTCAGCCCCAGCATTTT. Its protein product is CASSAGRRGQPQHF.

By sample fraction, this clone is medium-sized (0.01 to 0.1%). This rearrangement joins TRBV5-4 to TRBJ2-5, with a weak D call TRBD2 (6 bases). The CDR3 covers 13 residues. Trimming left V 3 bases short and J 4 bases short, with 10 bases between. In germline, CDR1 is SGHNT, CDR2 YYREEE (reference sequence). CDR3 bases: TGTGCCAGCAGCTCGCGGGGTCGAGAGACCCAGTACTTC. This gives the protein CASSSRGRETQYF. Full variable domain (missing parts from reference TRBV5-4 and TRBJ2-5): ETGVTQSPTHLIKTRGQQVTLRCSSQSGHNTVSWYQQALGQGPQFIFQYYREEENGRGNFPPRFSGLQFPNYSSELNVNALELDDSALYLCASSSRGRETQYFGPGTRLLVL.

The V gene is TRBV7-2, the J gene TRBJ1-5; D gene unclear. Germline V gene sequence: CDR1 SGHTA, CDR2 FQGNSA. Deletions cut 5 bases from V and 6 bases from J, with 17 bases between. CDR3 length: 15 amino acids. CDR3 sequence: CASSLNSRASQPQHF. In DNA form, the CDR3 reads TGTGCCAGCAGCCTGAATTCACGTGCTTCTCAGCCCCAGCATTTT. The whole variable domain, remainder taken from reference TRBV7-2 and TRBJ1-5, is GAGVSQSPSNKVTEKGKDVELRCDPISGHTALYWYRQSLGQGLEFLIYFQGNSAPDKSGLPSDRFSAERTGGSVSTLTIQRTQQEDSAVYLCASSLNSRASQPQHFGDGTRLSIL.

On this clone: One end of the junction is discordant with germline, which a read error may explain. V is TRBV7-9 and J is TRBJ2-1; D could derive from TRBD1 or TRBD2 (5 bases each). Germline V lookup: CDR1 SEHNR, CDR2 FQNEAQ (reference sequence). The CDR3 length is 13 residues. CDR3 residues: CASSLGAANERFF. In nucleotides, the CDR3 is TGTGCCAGCAGCCTCGGGGCGGCCAATGAGCGGTTCTTC. The full variable domain, with the rest looked up from reference TRBV7-9 and TRBJ2-1, is DTGVSQNPRHKITKRGQNVTFRCDPISEHNRLYWYRQTLGQGPEFLTYFQNEAQLEKSRLLSDRFSAERPKGSFSTLEIQRTEQGDSAMYLCASSLGAANERFFGPGTRLTVL.

The chain carries TRBV5-6 and TRBJ2-5, with D unresolved. Looked up from germline, CDR1 is SGHDT and CDR2 is YYEEEE. Trimming cost V 1 base and J 2 bases, with 9 bases left between them. This CDR3 region has 14 residues. The CDR3 is CASSLINRQETQYF. CDR3 DNA: TGTGCCAGCAGCTTGATAAACAGACAAGAGACCCAGTACTTC.

The V and J genes are TRBV6-1 and TRBJ1-5; 9 bases agree with TRBD1. The CDR3 spans 18 residues. CDR1 is MNHNS, CDR2 SASEGT, per germline. J gave up 7 bases and V 1 base, and 14 bases lay outside the gene matches. The CDR3 DNA reads TGTGCCAGCAGTGAAGACCGCCGGGACAGGGCCCCCCGGCAGCCCCAGCATTTT. Protein: CASSEDRRDRAPRQPQHF.

This clone showed up just a few times. V gene TRBV7-2 combines with J gene TRBJ1-2, with TRBD1 matching 8 bases. The junction had 16 bases not matched to a gene; V was cut back by 5 bases and J by 8 bases. Per the germline V gene, CDR1 is SGHTA and CDR2 is FQGNSA. CDR3 size: 16 residues. CDR3 sequence: CASSKTNRTGPGGYTF. The CDR3 region has the DNA TGTGCCAGCAGCAAAACCAACCGGACAGGGCCAGGCGGCTACACCTTC.

This chain connects TRBV19 to TRBJ1-2; D is ambiguous. Trimming cost V 5 bases and J 5 bases, with 6 bases left between them. The germline CDR1 and CDR2 sequences are LNHDA and SQIVND (reference sequence). CDR3 size: 11 residues. The CDR3 DNA follows: TGTGCCAGTAGTTGGTCATATGGCTACACCTTC. This codes for CASSWSYGYTF.

This chain links TRBV7-9 with TRBJ1-2; TRBD1 aligns across 11 bases. Looked up from germline, CDR1 is SEHNR and CDR2 is FQNEAQ (reference sequence). The CDR3 is 13 residues long. V dropped 4 bases and J dropped 8; count of bases not matched to a gene: 3. CDR3 sequence (DNA): TGTGCCAGCAGCTCGGGACAGGGGGACGGCTACACCTTC. Encoded protein: CASSSGQGDGYTF.

By share of the sample, this clone is medium-sized (0.01 to 0.1%). The chain couples TRBV7-2 to TRBJ1-5, with D perhaps TRBD1 (5 bases). Looked up from germline, CDR1 is SGHTA and CDR2 is FQGNSA. Trimming took 3 bases from V and 4 from J, leaving 13 bases between them. The CDR3 spans 15 residues. CDR3 coding DNA: TGTGCCAGCAGCTTTAGCGAGGGGAGGAATCAGCCCCAGCATTTT. This codes for CASSFSEGRNQPQHF. Based on the CDR3 plus reference TRBV7-2 and TRBJ1-5, the full variable domain is GAGVSQSPSNKVTEKGKDVELRCDPISGHTALYWYRQSLGQGLEFLIYFQGNSAPDKSGLPSDRFSAERTGGSVSTLTIQRTQQEDSAVYLCASSFSEGRNQPQHFGDGTRLSIL.

V usage is TRBV5-1 and J usage is TRBJ2-4; the D gene is possibly TRBD2 (5 bases). Germline-derived CDR1 and CDR2 are SGHRS and YFSETQ. The CDR3 is 12 amino acids. The V end lost 3 bases, the J end lost 9 bases, and 10 bases lay between the germline ends. Written as DNA, the CDR3 is TGCGCCAGCAGCTCCGGACGGGGCATTCAGTACTTC. Amino acids: CASSSGRGIQYF. The full variable domain, completed using reference TRBV5-1 and TRBJ2-4, is KAGVTQTPRYLIKTRGQQVTLSCSPISGHRSVSWYQQTPGQGLQFLFEYFSETQRNKGNFPGRFSGRQFSNSRSEMNVSTLELGDSALYLCASSSGRGIQYFGAGTRLSVL.

This chain connects TRBV27 to TRBJ2-1; TRBD1 might be the D (6 bases). V was cut by 8 bases and J by 5 bases, with 19 bases left in between. Germline V gives CDR1 MNHEY, CDR2 SMNVEV (reference sequence). The CDR3 loop spans 15 amino acids. The CDR3 loop reads CASLQQGVGNNEQFF. The DNA for the CDR3 is TGTGCCAGCCTTCAACAGGGAGTGGGGAACAATGAGCAGTTCTTC.

This clone was found a few times. The chain couples TRBV7-2 to TRBJ2-3; 10 positions agree with TRBD2. The junction had 6 bases not matched to a gene; V was cut back by 3 bases and J by 9 bases. The CDR3 covers 14 residues. The germline gives CDR1 SGHTA, CDR2 FQGNSA. The CDR3 is CASSFQRGGSTQYF. As DNA, the CDR3 is TGTGCCAGCAGCTTCCAGCGGGGGGGTTCAACGCAGTATTTT. The full variable domain, its missing parts supplied by reference TRBV7-2 and TRBJ2-3, is GAGVSQSPSNKVTEKGKDVELRCDPISGHTALYWYRQSLGQGLEFLIYFQGNSAPDKSGLPSDRFSAERTGGSVSTLTIQRTQQEDSAVYLCASSFQRGGSTQYFGPGTRLTVL.

This chain uses TRBV27 with TRBJ2-1, with D uncertain. V lost 6 bases, J lost 10 bases, and 16 bases lay in between. Germline V gene sequence: CDR1 MNHEY, CDR2 SMNVEV (reference sequence). This CDR3 has 13 amino acids. The chain's CDR3 is CASSRRAQREQFF. The CDR3 DNA sequence: TGTGCCAGCAGCCGTAGGGCACAAAGAGAGCAGTTCTTC.

V and J are TRBV14 and TRBJ2-7; 8 positions agree with TRBD2. V was pared by 2 bases and J by 3 bases, with 6 bases of the junction left unmatched. This CDR3 comprises 15 residues. The germline V gene has CDR1 SGHDN and CDR2 FVKESK. The CDR3: CASSQRSGGLYEQYF. CDR3 nucleotides: TGTGCCAGCAGCCAACGCAGCGGGGGACTCTACGAGCAGTACTTC.

The J gene is TRBJ2-7, the V gene TRBV9, with 7 bases identical to TRBD1. Germline CDR1 and CDR2: SGDLS and YYNGEE. The CDR3 has 15 amino acids. The V segment lost 2 bases and the J segment 1 base; nucleotides outside the gene matches: 6. This chain's CDR3 is CASSVGPGQSYEQYF. CDR3 nucleotide sequence: TGTGCCAGCAGCGTTGGTCCGGGACAGTCCTACGAGCAGTACTTC.

The rearrangement uses TRBV28 and TRBJ1-6; D may be TRBD1 (5 bases). V was clipped by 1 base and J by 5 bases, with 9 bases between them. The CDR3 sequence is 15 residues long. Per the germline V gene, CDR1 is MDHEN and CDR2 is SYDVKM. The CDR3 spells CASSLSGFNNSPLHF. CDR3 bases: TGTGCCAGCAGTTTATCAGGGTTTAATAATTCACCCCTCCACTTT.

The table lists this clone with a few counts. This chain joins TRBV28 and TRBJ2-3; the match to TRBD2 covers 7 bases. V shed 2 bases, J shed 5 bases, and the junction held 4 bases outside the gene matches. Germline CDR1 is MDHEN and CDR2 is SYDVKM. The CDR3 runs 14 residues. Written as DNA, the CDR3 is TGTGCCAGCAGTTTAGCGGGAGTCATAGATACGCAGTATTTT. Translating gives CASSLAGVIDTQYF.